This is a list of T cell receptor beta chains from one sample in a study of blood T cells in healthy people across ages. Each CDR3 protein gets one entry after TCRdb re-called the 5' RACE reads with MiXCR. The sample yields about 640,000 distinct CDR3 sequences, roughly 41% seen once. The sequenced sample consisted of blood. The receptors were gathered from a man of 80 years or more in good health. CDR3s include the opening cysteine and the closing phenylalanine or tryptophan. Fields, in order: CDR3 DNA, CDR3 protein, V gene, clone size, J gene, D gene. The D gene is left open where the match is weak. Size values are once, few and many counts, or a class for expanded clones, and some rows have none.

CDR3 DNA: TGTGCCAGCACTCGCATAGGGGGCAGCGGTGGAAACACCATATATTTT
CDR3 protein: CASTRIGGSGGNTIYF
V gene: TRBV27
clone size: NA
J gene: TRBJ1-3
D gene: TRBD1

CDR3 DNA: TGCAGTGCTAGCTTAGTAGATACGCAGTATTTT
CDR3 protein: CSASLVDTQYF
V gene: TRBV20-1
clone size: NA
J gene: TRBJ2-3
D gene: NA

CDR3 DNA: TGTGCCAGCAGCCCCATGCGGAGCACAGATACGCAGTATTTT
CDR3 protein: CASSPMRSTDTQYF
V gene: TRBV6-2/TRBV6-3
clone size: NA
J gene: TRBJ2-3
D gene: NA

CDR3 DNA: TGTGCCACCAGTGATTCTGACAGGGCGGGTCGTGGCTACACCTTC
CDR3 protein: CATSDSDRAGRGYTF
V gene: TRBV24-1
clone size: NA
J gene: TRBJ1-2
D gene: TRBD1

CDR3 DNA: TGTGCCAGCAGCAAAGTTAGCACAGATACGCAGTATTTT
CDR3 protein: CASSKVSTDTQYF
V gene: TRBV11-3
clone size: few
J gene: TRBJ2-3
D gene: NA

CDR3 DNA: TGTGCCAGCAGCCGCCCGACTAGCGGGGCCGGGGAGACCCAGTACTTC
CDR3 protein: CASSRPTSGAGETQYF
V gene: TRBV7-9
clone size: NA
J gene: TRBJ2-5
D gene: TRBD2

CDR3 DNA: TGTGCCAGCAGGTCGGGAGTCACCGGGGAGCTGTTTTTT
CDR3 protein: CASRSGVTGELFF
V gene: TRBV14
clone size: NA
J gene: TRBJ2-2
D gene: NA

CDR3 DNA: TGCAGTGCTAGCCGACAGGGTTCGGCCTACGAGCAGTTCTTC
CDR3 protein: CSASRQGSAYEQFF
V gene: TRBV20-1
clone size: NA
J gene: TRBJ2-1
D gene: TRBD1

CDR3 DNA: TGTGCCAGCAGTGATCAGGGGGCGCGAATAGCTTTCTTT
CDR3 protein: CASSDQGARIAFF
V gene: TRBV12-3/TRBV12-4
clone size: NA
J gene: TRBJ1-1
D gene: TRBD1

CDR3 DNA: TGTGCCAGCAGTTTGCCAGGGACGTACACTGAAGCTTTCTTT
CDR3 protein: CASSLPGTYTEAFF
V gene: TRBV12-3/TRBV12-4
clone size: NA
J gene: TRBJ1-1
D gene: NA

CDR3 DNA: TGTGCCAGCAGCGTAGAGGGCGGCTATGGCTACACCTTC
CDR3 protein: CASSVEGGYGYTF
V gene: TRBV7-2
clone size: few
J gene: TRBJ1-2
D gene: NA

CDR3 DNA: TGCAGTGCAGAGAGCTTAGGAGCCGCCACAGATACGCAGTATTTT
CDR3 protein: CSAESLGAATDTQYF
V gene: TRBV20-1
clone size: few
J gene: TRBJ2-3
D gene: NA

CDR3 DNA: TGCGCCAGCAGCCATACCGGGACAGGGATGCCCGAGCAGTACTTC
CDR3 protein: CASSHTGTGMPEQYF
V gene: TRBV4-3
clone size: few
J gene: TRBJ2-7
D gene: TRBD1

CDR3 DNA: TGCGCCAGCAGCCAAGGGTCCGGGACAGCCGGTTTTGAAAAACTGTTTTTT
CDR3 protein: CASSQGSGTAGFEKLFF
V gene: TRBV4-3
clone size: NA
J gene: TRBJ1-4
D gene: TRBD1

CDR3 DNA: TGTGCCAGCAATGTAGACAGTGATTCACCCCTCCACTTT
CDR3 protein: CASNVDSDSPLHF
V gene: TRBV2
clone size: NA
J gene: TRBJ1-6
D gene: NA

CDR3 DNA: TGTGCCAGCAGTTTTAGCAGGAGCTCCTACGAGCAGTACTTC
CDR3 protein: CASSFSRSSYEQYF
V gene: TRBV28
clone size: few
J gene: TRBJ2-7
D gene: NA

CDR3 DNA: TGTGCCAGCAGCCAAGTAGGGTTGACTGTACAAGAGACCCAGTACTTC
CDR3 protein: CASSQVGLTVQETQYF
V gene: TRBV4-2
clone size: NA
J gene: TRBJ2-5
D gene: NA

CDR3 DNA: TGTGCCAGCAGACTAGCGGGGGGCCGAGATGCGCAGTATTTT
CDR3 protein: CASRLAGGRDAQYF
V gene: TRBV12-3/TRBV12-4
clone size: NA
J gene: TRBJ2-3
D gene: TRBD2

CDR3 DNA: TGCAGTGCTAGTCCAGGACAGCCAACTAATGAAAAACTGTTTTTT
CDR3 protein: CSASPGQPTNEKLFF
V gene: TRBV20-1
clone size: NA
J gene: TRBJ1-4
D gene: NA

CDR3 DNA: TGTGCCAGCAACATAGCGGGTGCAGCCTACAATGAGCAGTACTTC
CDR3 protein: CASNIAGAAYNEQYF
V gene: TRBV6-2/TRBV6-3
clone size: NA
J gene: TRBJ2-4
D gene: TRBD2

CDR3 DNA: TGTGCCAGCAGCTTAGGGGGGGGACAGGGGGAGCCCTACGAGCAGTACTTC
CDR3 protein: CASSLGGGQGEPYEQYF
V gene: TRBV7-2
clone size: many
J gene: TRBJ2-7
D gene: TRBD1

CDR3 DNA: TGTGCCAGCAGCCAAGATCCGGGGGCGAACACTGAAGCTTTCTTT
CDR3 protein: CASSQDPGANTEAFF
V gene: TRBV4-2
clone size: NA
J gene: TRBJ1-1
D gene: NA

CDR3 DNA: TGTGCCAGCAGAGCCCCTCTTACAGATACGCAGTATTTT
CDR3 protein: CASRAPLTDTQYF
V gene: TRBV6-5
clone size: many
J gene: TRBJ2-3
D gene: NA

CDR3 DNA: TGTGCCAGCAGTCCCCTCACCGTGAGGGAGACCCAGTACTTC
CDR3 protein: CASSPLTVRETQYF
V gene: TRBV6-2/TRBV6-3
clone size: few
J gene: TRBJ2-5
D gene: NA

CDR3 DNA: TGTGCCAGCAGCCGCCATGACAGGCGCCAAGAGACCCAGTACTTC
CDR3 protein: CASSRHDRRQETQYF
V gene: TRBV28
clone size: few
J gene: TRBJ2-5
D gene: NA

CDR3 DNA: TGTGCCACCCGACTTACAGGGACTTCCTACGAGCAGTACTTC
CDR3 protein: CATRLTGTSYEQYF
V gene: TRBV10-3
clone size: few
J gene: TRBJ2-7
D gene: NA

CDR3 DNA: TGTGCCAGCAGTTACGCTGTTTACACTGAAGCTTTCTTT
CDR3 protein: CASSYAVYTEAFF
V gene: TRBV6-2/TRBV6-3
clone size: few
J gene: TRBJ1-1
D gene: NA

CDR3 DNA: TGTGCCAGCAGCTTAGTGGGTGGCTACACCTTC
CDR3 protein: CASSLVGGYTF
V gene: TRBV7-2
clone size: many
J gene: TRBJ1-2
D gene: NA